This TCR beta chain was sequenced for a study of T cells in Graves' hyperthyroidism and ophthalmopathy. This clonotype appeared many times. Template material for amplifying TCR beta CDR3 regions consisted of RNA transcripts. First-round RT-PCR targeting the TCR CDR3 was performed with the HTBI primer set. From the multiplex PCR reads, TCRdb called clonotypes with MiXCR, one entry per CDR3 protein. Of hundreds of thousands of distinct CDR3 sequences in the sample, over 15% were seen once. This TCR came from a woman aged 18-29 years with Graves' hyperthyroidism. The sample was blood.

Here the CDR3 reads CASSLEPGRGHEQYF. DNA of the CDR3: TGTGCCAGCAGCTTAGAACCAGGCCGGGGCCACGAGCAGTACTTC. J is TRBJ2-7 and V is TRBV7-2; D is possibly TRBD1 or TRBD2 (5 bases each). This CDR3 comprises 15 residues. V was shortened by 1 base and J by 5 bases, with 15 bases between the two germline ends. Per germline, CDR1 SGHTA and CDR2 FQGNSA.